The rows below give T cell receptor beta chains drawn from one sample of a study of cytomegalovirus exposure and HLA in healthy donors. Only in-frame clones appear in the TCRdb table, and some are missing; sequencing was by immunoSEQ multiplex PCR. The table has 150,000 to 200,000 clones, 80% seen once. Sequencing used PBMCs. The receptors stem from a male donor in good health and CMV-seropositive. CDR3s leave out the opening cysteine and the closing phenylalanine or tryptophan. The order of the fields is V gene, J gene, clone size, CDR3 protein. Size is stated for part of the rows, as once, few or many counts, or as a class when the clone is expanded.

>TRBV19|TRBJ2-2|.
ACGTAVRNTGELF
>TRBV27|TRBJ1-1|.
ASSLDRGNTEAF
>TRBV7-6|TRBJ2-7|.
ASSVTSGASYEQY
>TRBV11-2|TRBJ2-7|.
ASSLVPGAYEQY
>TRBV6-5|TRBJ1-5|.
ASSYGQGGQPQH
>TRBV12-5|TRBJ2-5|.
ASGNTLGGETQY
>TRBV27|TRBJ2-7|.
ASKEAGSYEQY
>TRBV11-3|TRBJ2-2|few
ASSLSGTGELF
>TRBV6-4|TRBJ2-3|.
ASSSSGLSTDTQY
>TRBV5-1|TRBJ1-1|.
ASSLGVRVNTEAF
>TRBV19|TRBJ2-1|few
ASSEGHHRGRF
>TRBV19|TRBJ2-3|.
ASRSSAGGRDTQY
>TRBV9|TRBJ2-2|.
ASSVTGTSGSNGELF
>TRBV7-6|TRBJ2-3|.
ASSPNRDRVTDTQY
>TRBV10-3|TRBJ1-2|.
AISERVAYGYT
>TRBV14|TRBJ2-7|.
ASSQDLSAGEQY
>TRBV7-6|TRBJ2-7|.
ASSTRQGGYEQY
>TRBV5-1|TRBJ2-1|.
ASSSRLAGGPNNEQF
>TRBV18|TRBJ2-5|once
ASSPQQQETQY
>TRBV5-1|TRBJ2-1|.
ASSLLAGVKDEQF
>TRBV2|TRBJ2-3|.
ASSERELNTQY
>TRBV7-9|TRBJ1-5|.
ASSSPEAGVEQPQH
>TRBV6-1|TRBJ1-5|.
ASSEVGGRVGQPQH
>TRBV5-1|TRBJ2-7|.
ASGLGQGPEQY
>TRBV9|TRBJ2-1|.
ASSVEGGIGEQF
>TRBV6-1|TRBJ1-2|.
ASSEVSRAVYGYT
>TRBV19|TRBJ1-1|.
ATWQGGATEAF
>TRBV28|TRBJ2-1|.
ASSQLAGGYNEQF
>TRBV2|TRBJ1-5|.
ASSLQGHQQPQH
>TRBV7-2|TRBJ2-2|.
ASSLIGSGELF
>TRBV7-9|TRBJ2-1|.
ASSSLVASQYEQF
>TRBV7-2|TRBJ2-1|.
ASSLAGGRSNEQF
>TRBV4-3|TRBJ2-6|.
ASSQDPPAISGLSGANVLT
>TRBV19|TRBJ1-1|few
ASYRGPGTEAF
>TRBV7-6|TRBJ2-5|.
ASSPTGGRGKETQY
>TRBV7-6|TRBJ1-4|.
ASSLGPTGEKLF
>TRBV6-6|TRBJ1-2|.
ASSLGQGLLGYT
>TRBV27|TRBJ2-7|.
ASSQQVSSYEQY
>TRBV6-6|TRBJ1-5|.
ASRDRGRVNQPQH
>TRBV7-3|TRBJ2-1|.
ASSLGGGTRINEQF
>TRBV13|TRBJ2-2|.
ASSLLAGGPTGELF
>TRBV5-1|TRBJ1-5|.
ASSLEGGDRPQH
>TRBV18|TRBJ2-1|.
ASSPLGLYNEQF
>TRBV28|TRBJ2-3|few
ASSVLTSPTDTQY
>TRBV7-9|TRBJ1-2|.
ASSHLESTGHTYGYT
>TRBV7-2|TRBJ2-5|.
ASRLAAETQY
>TRBV25-1|TRBJ1-1|.
ASSEGLMNTEAF
>TRBV7-6|TRBJ2-1|.
ASTDGSEQF
>TRBV11-3|TRBJ1-2|.
ASSLPGAYGYT
>TRBV6-1|TRBJ2-3|once
ASSLGTDTQY
>TRBV7-9|TRBJ2-7|.
ASSPGTSGISYEQY
>TRBV11-3|TRBJ2-1|.
ASSPDGRGYNEQF
>TRBV6-1|TRBJ2-7|.
ASSETGPHEQY
>TRBV4-1|TRBJ1-2|few
ASSQIQGARLGYT